This TCR beta chain comes out of a study of CD8 T cells in Susac syndrome. Roughly 0.45 to 1 ug RNA was reverse transcribed with random hexamers. By means of immunoSEQ multiplex PCR, TCR beta CDR3 spanning 54 Vbeta and 13 Jbeta underwent amplification. Each CDR3 protein gets one entry after TCRdb re-called the immunoSEQ multiplex PCR reads with MiXCR. This table holds around 280,000 distinct CDR3 sequences, about 92% found once. TCR beta sequencing was performed on blood CD8+ and CD4+ T cells. This CDR3 region has 14 residues. Germline lookup yields CDR1 MNHEY and CDR2 SVGAGI. With 5 bases clipped from V and 5 bases from J, the junction kept 3 bases outside the gene matches. The count of this clonotype is one.

This sequence joins TRBV6-5 and TRBJ1-5; 10 nucleotides match TRBD1. Sequenced: CD4+ T cells from PBMCs. The TCR was taken from a human donor with multiple sclerosis. The CDR3 spells CASSRDRGYQPQHF. DNA for the CDR3: TGTGCCAGCAGTCGGGACAGGGGATATCAGCCCCAGCATTTT.